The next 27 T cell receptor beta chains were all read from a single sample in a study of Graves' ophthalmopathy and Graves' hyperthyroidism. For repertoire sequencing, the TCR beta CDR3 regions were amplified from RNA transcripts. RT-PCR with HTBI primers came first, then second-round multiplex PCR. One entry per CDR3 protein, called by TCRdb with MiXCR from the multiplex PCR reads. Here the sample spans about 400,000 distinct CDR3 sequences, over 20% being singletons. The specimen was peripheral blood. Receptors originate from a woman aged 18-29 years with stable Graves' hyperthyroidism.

In DNA form, the CDR3 reads TGTGCCAGCAGCAGACAGGCCCCTCCTCAGTACTTC. Its protein product is CASSRQAPPQYF. This rearrangement joins TRBV2 to TRBJ2-7, with TRBD1 as a possible D gene (6 bases). The CDR3 runs to 12 residues. The V end lost 6 bases, the J end lost 10 bases, and 16 bases lay between the germline ends. CDR1 is SNHLY and CDR2 is FYNNEI in the germline V gene.

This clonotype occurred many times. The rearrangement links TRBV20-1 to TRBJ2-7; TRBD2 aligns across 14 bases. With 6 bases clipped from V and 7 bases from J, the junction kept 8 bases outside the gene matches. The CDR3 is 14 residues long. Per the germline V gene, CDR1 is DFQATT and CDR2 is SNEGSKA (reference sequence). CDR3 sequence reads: CSARLAGGPREQYF. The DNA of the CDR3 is TGCAGTGCAAGACTAGCGGGAGGGCCGAGGGAGCAGTACTTC.

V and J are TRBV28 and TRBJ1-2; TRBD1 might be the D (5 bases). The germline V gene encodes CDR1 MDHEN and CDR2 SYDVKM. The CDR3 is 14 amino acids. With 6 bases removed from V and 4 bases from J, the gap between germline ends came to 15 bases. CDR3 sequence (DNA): TGTGCCAGCAGCCCCCATCAGGGAGCCTATGGCTACACCTTC. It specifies CASSPHQGAYGYTF.

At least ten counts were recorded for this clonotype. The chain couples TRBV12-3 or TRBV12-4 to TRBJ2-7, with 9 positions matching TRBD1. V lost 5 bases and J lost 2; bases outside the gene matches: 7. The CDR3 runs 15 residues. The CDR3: CASSPAGQGTYEQYF. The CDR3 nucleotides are TGTGCCAGCAGTCCTGCAGGACAGGGGACCTACGAGCAGTACTTC.

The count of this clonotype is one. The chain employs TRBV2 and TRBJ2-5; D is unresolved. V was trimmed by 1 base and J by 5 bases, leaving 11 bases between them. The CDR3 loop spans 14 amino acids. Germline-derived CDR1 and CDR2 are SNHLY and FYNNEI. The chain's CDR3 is CASSEGWAKETQYF. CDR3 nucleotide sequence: TGTGCCAGCAGTGAAGGTTGGGCGAAGGAGACCCAGTACTTC. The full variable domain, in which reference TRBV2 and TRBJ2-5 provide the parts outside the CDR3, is EPEVTQTPSHQVTQMGQEVILRCVPISNHLYFYWYRQILGQKVEFLVSFYNNEISEKSEIFDDQFSVERPDGSNFTLKIRSTKLEDSAMYFCASSEGWAKETQYFGPGTRLLVL.

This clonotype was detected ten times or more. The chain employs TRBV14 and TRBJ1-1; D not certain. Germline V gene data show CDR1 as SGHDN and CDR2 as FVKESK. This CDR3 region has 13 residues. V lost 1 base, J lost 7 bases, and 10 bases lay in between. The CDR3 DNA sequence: TGTGCCAGCAGCCAAGTTTTGGGGAGTGAAGCTTTCTTT. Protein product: CASSQVLGSEAFF.

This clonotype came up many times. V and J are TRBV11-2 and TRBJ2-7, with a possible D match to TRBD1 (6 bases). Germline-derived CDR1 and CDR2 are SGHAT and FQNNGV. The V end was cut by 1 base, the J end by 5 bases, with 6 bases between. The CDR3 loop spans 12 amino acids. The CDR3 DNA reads TGTGCCAGCAGCTTAGGACAGGACGAGCAGTACTTC. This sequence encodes CASSLGQDEQYF. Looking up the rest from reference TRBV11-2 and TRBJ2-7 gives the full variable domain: EAGVAQSPRYKIIEKRQSVAFWCNPISGHATLYWYQQILGQGPKLLIQFQNNGVVDDSQLPKDRFSAERLKGVDSTLKIQPAKLEDSAVYLCASSLGQDEQYFGPGTRLTVT.

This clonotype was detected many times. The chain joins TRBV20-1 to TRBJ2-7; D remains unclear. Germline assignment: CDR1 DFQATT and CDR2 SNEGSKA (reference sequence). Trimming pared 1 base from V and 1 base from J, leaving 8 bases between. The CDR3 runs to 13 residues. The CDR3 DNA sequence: TGCAGTGCTAGAGTTTCAGAATCCTACGAGCAGTACTTC. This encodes CSARVSESYEQYF.

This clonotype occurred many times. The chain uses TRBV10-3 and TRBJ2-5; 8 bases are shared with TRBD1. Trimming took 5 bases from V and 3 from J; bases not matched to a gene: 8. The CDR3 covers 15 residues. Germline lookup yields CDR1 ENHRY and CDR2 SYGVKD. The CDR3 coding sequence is TGTGCCATCAGTCCCTACTCGACAGGGGAAGAGACCCAGTACTTC. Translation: CAISPYSTGEETQYF.

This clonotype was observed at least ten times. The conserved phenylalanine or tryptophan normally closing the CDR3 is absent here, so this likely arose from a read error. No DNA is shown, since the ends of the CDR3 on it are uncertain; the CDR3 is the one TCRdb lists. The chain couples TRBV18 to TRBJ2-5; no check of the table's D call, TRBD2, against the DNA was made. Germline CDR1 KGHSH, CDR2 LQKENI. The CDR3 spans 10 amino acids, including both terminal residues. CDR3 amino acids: CASSPRGLYN.

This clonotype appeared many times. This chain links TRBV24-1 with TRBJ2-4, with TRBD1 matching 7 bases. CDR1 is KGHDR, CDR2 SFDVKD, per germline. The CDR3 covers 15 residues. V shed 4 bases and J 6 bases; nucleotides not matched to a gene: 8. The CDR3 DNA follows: TGTGCCACCAGTGAAACGACAGGGAGTGGAAACATTCAGTACTTC. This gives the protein CATSETTGSGNIQYF.

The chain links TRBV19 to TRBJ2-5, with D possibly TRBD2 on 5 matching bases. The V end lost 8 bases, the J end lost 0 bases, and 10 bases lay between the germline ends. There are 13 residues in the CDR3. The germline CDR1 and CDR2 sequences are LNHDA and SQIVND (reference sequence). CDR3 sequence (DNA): TGTGCCAGTCCTGGACTGAACCAAGAGACCCAGTACTTC. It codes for CASPGLNQETQYF.

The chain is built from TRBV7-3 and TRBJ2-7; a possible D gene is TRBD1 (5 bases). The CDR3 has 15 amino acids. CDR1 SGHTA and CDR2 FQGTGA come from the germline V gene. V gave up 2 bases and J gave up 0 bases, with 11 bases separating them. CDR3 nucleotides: TGTGCCAGCAGCTTAGGCAGGGCCCACTCCTACGAGCAGTACTTC. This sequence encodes CASSLGRAHSYEQYF.

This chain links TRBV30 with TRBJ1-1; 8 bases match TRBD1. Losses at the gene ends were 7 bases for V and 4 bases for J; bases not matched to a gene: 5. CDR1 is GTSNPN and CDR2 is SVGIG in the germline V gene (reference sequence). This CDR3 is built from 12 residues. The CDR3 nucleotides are TGTGCCTTGGACAGGGAGGGCACTGAAGCTTTCTTT. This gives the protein CALDREGTEAFF.

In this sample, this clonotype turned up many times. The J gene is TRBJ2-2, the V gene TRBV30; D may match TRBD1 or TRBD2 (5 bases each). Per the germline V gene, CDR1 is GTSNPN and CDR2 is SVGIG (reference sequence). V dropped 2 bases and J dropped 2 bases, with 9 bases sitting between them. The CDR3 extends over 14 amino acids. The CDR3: CAWSPGLNTGELFF. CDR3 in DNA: TGTGCCTGGAGTCCGGGGCTCAACACCGGGGAGCTGTTTTTT.

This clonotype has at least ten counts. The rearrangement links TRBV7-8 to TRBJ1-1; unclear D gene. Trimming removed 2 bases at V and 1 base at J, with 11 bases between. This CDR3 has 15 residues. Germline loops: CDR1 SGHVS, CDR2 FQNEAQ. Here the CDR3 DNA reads TGTGCCAGCAGCTTAAGGGCAGGCGGGAACACTGAAGCTTTCTTT. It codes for CASSLRAGGNTEAFF. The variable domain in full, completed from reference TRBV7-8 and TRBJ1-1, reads GAGVSQSPRYKVAKRGQDVALRCDPISGHVSLFWYQQALGQGPEFLTYFQNEAQLDKSGLPSDRFFAERPEGSVSTLKIQRTQQEDSAVYLCASSLRAGGNTEAFFGQGTRLTVV.

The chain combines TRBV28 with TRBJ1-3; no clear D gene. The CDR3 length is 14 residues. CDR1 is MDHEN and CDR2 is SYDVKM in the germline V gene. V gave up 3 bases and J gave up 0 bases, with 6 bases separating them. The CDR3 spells CASSLYISGNTIYF. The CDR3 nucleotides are TGTGCCAGCAGTTTGTACATCTCTGGAAACACCATATATTTT. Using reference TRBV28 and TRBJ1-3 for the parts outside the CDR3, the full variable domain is DVKVTQSSRYLVKRTGEKVFLECVQDMDHENMFWYRQDPGLGLRLIYFSYDVKMKEKGDIPEGYSVSREKKERFSLILESASTNQTSMYLCASSLYISGNTIYFGEGSWLTVV.

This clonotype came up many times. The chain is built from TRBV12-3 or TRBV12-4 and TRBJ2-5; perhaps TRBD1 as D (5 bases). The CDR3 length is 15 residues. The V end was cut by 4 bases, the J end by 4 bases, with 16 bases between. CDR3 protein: CASSSPPGYGETQYF. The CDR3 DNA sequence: TGTGCCAGCAGTTCACCGCCAGGGTACGGAGAGACCCAGTACTTC.

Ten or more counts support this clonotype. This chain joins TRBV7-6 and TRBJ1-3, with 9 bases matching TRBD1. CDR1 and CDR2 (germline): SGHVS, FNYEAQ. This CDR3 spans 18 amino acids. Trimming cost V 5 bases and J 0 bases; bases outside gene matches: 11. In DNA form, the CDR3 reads TGTGCCAGCAGCCGGGGGACAGGGATCCTTTACTCTGGAAACACCATATATTTT. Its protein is CASSRGTGILYSGNTIYF.

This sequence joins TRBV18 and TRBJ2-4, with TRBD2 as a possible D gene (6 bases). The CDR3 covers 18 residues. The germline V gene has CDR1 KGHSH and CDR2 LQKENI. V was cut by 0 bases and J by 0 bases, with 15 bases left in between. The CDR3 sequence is CASSPPGYGAGAKNIQYF. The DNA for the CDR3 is TGTGCCAGCTCACCACCGGGCTACGGAGCGGGAGCCAAAAACATTCAGTACTTC.

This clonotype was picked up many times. The CDR3 loop reads CATVHGTGNTEAFF. The CDR3 coding sequence is TGTGCCACCGTCCACGGGACAGGTAACACTGAAGCTTTCTTT. This rearrangement joins TRBV28 to TRBJ1-1; 8 nucleotides match TRBD1. With V trimmed by 10 bases and J by 2 bases, 9 bases remained unmatched. The V gene's germline CDR1 is MDHEN and CDR2 SYDVKM. There are 14 residues in the CDR3.

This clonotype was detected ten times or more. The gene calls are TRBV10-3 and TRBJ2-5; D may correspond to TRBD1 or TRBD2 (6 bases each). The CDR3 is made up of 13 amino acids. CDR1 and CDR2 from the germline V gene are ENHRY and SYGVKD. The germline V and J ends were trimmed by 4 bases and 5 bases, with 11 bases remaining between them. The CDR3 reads CAISGRGRETQYF. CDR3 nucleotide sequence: TGTGCCATCAGTGGAAGGGGGAGGGAGACCCAGTACTTC.

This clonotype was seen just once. The CDR3: CASSAGTGGYTF. CDR3 sequence (DNA): TGTGCCAGCAGCGCAGGAACTGGTGGCTACACCTTC. The rearrangement joins TRBV6-1 to TRBJ1-2; D is unclear. The V gene's germline CDR1 is MNHNS and CDR2 SASEGT. V lost 6 bases, J lost 7 bases, and 12 bases lay in between. CDR3 size: 12 residues.

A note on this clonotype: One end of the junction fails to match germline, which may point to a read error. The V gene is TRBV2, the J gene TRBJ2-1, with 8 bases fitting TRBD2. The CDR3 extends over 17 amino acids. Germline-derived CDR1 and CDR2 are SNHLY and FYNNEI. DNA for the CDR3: TGTGCCAGCAGTACCCCCCTTAGACTAGCGCGTAACAATGAGAAGTTCTTC. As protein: CASSTPLRLARNNEKFF.

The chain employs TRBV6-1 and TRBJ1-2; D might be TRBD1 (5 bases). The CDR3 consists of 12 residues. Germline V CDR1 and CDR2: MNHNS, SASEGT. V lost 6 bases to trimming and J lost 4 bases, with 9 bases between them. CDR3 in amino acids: CASRTVLYGYTF. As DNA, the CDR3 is TGTGCCAGCAGGACAGTCCTCTATGGCTACACCTTC.

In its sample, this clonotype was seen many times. DNA of the CDR3: TGTGCCAGCAGAGTTGAGGCGAACACCGGGGAGCTGTTTTTT. This codes for CASRVEANTGELFF. J is TRBJ2-2 and V is TRBV11-2; D call uncertain. Germline lookup yields CDR1 SGHAT and CDR2 FQNNGV. The CDR3 runs 14 residues. Trimming left V 6 bases short and J 0 bases short, with 8 bases between.

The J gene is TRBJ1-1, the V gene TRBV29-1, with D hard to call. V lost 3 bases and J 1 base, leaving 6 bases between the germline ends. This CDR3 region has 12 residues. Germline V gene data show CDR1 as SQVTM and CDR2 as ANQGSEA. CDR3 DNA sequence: TGCAGCGTTGATGAACAGAACACTGAAGCTTTCTTT. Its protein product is CSVDEQNTEAFF.